A selection of T cell receptor beta chains follows, all from one sample in a study of T cell responses to AZD1222 COVID-19 vaccine. The method was immunoSEQ multiplex PCR; TCRdb's version includes in-frame clones alone and lacks a portion of them. The profile covers 120,000 or so clones, with over 75% appearing a single time and under 20% taken by the ten largest. Material: peripheral blood, obtained on day 0 of MenACWY control vaccination. These receptor sequences come from an adult in good health. Each CDR3 is given with its conserved first and last residue. The order of the fields is clone size, J gene, V gene, CDR3 protein. A clone size is listed for some rows: how often the clone was seen (once, few, many), or a class if it is expanded.

>NA|TRBJ2-7|TRBV20-1
CSASTYEQYF
>NA|TRBJ2-3|TRBV5-4
CASSSGQVSTDTQYF
>NA|TRBJ2-2|TRBV25-1
CASSLQGARTGELFF
>NA|TRBJ2-5|TRBV20-1
CSASPLNGGETQYF
>once|TRBJ2-7|TRBV9
CASSVAPEVHEQYF
>NA|TRBJ2-3|TRBV7-2
CASSIPLRRGHTDTQYF
>once|TRBJ1-1|TRBV18
CATLLVGGHTEAFF
>once|TRBJ1-2|TRBV18
CASSPGTDYGYTF
>once|TRBJ2-3|TRBV4-1
CASSQWTGGTDTQYF
>NA|TRBJ2-5|TRBV2
CASSEARSVEETQYF
>once|TRBJ1-5|TRBV28
CASGLGRGNQPQHF
>NA|TRBJ2-7|TRBV6-5
CASTPDRGGEQYF
>NA|TRBJ2-7|TRBV7-7
CASSLAHGSYEQYF
>NA|TRBJ1-1|TRBV3-1/TRBV3-2
CASSPFALRGPEAFF
>once|TRBJ2-3|TRBV7-9
CASSRTGLAGGSTTDTQYF
>few|TRBJ2-7|TRBV5-1
CASTQTSGNSGEQYF